This T cell receptor (beta chain) was identified during a study of shared clonotypes between healthy human individuals. Germline V gene sequence: CDR1 SGDLS, CDR2 YYNGEE. The V gene end was trimmed by 5 bases and the J gene end by 0 bases; junction bases not matched to a gene: 11. The CDR3 totals 17 residues. Produced via immunoSEQ multiplex PCR; TCRdb's table is partial and in-frame only. The table includes roughly 700,000 clones, approximately 79% detected once. This receptor was taken from a woman in her 30s in good health. This chain connects TRBV9 to TRBJ1-5, with 7 bases lining up with TRBD1. The sample comprised memory CD4+ T cells sorted from blood. The subset: CD45RA-negative fraction. This CDR3 reads CASSDGDSTYSNQPQHF. In DNA form, the CDR3 reads TGTGCCAGCAGTGACGGGGACAGTACCTATAGCAATCAGCCCCAGCATTTT.